The 26 T cell receptor beta chains below were found in one sample sequenced in a study of cytomegalovirus exposure and HLA in healthy donors. 13 Jbeta primers and 60 Vbeta primers were used for the PCR. The data were produced by immunoSEQ multiplex PCR, yet TCRdb's version contains in-frame clones alone and is incomplete. The sample contains more than 85,000 clones, roughly three quarters of which appear only once. Source material: PBMCs. Every receptor here comes from a man between 40 and 49 years old in good health and CMV-seronegative.

The genes are TRBV6-5 and TRBJ1-6, with D possibly matching TRBD1 (6 bases). The CDR3 extends over 16 amino acids. The germline gives CDR1 MNHEY, CDR2 SVGAGI. The V end was cut by 2 bases, the J end by 13 bases, with 21 bases between. CDR3 sequence reads: CASSYLGQGRVSPLHF. DNA for the CDR3: TGTGCCAGCAGTTACCTTGGGCAGGGGAGGGTCAGTCCCCTCCACTTT.

The rearrangement uses TRBV15 and TRBJ2-1, with a possible D match to TRBD2 (6 bases). CDR3 size: 15 residues. CDR1 LNHNV and CDR2 YYDKDF come from the germline V gene (reference sequence). The V end lost 4 bases, the J end lost 9 bases, and 19 bases lay between the germline ends. The CDR3 coding sequence is TGTGCCACCAGCATCTCCCAAGGGGAGGTGGGTGAGCAGTTCTTC. Encoded protein: CATSISQGEVGEQFF.

V usage is TRBV15 and J usage is TRBJ1-5; 7 bases match TRBD1. CDR3 length: 19 residues. Germline values: CDR1 LNHNV, CDR2 YYDKDF (reference sequence). Unmatched junction bases numbered 12, after V lost 0 bases and J lost 1 base. The CDR3 region has the DNA TGTGCCACCAGCAGAGAAGAGACAGGGTTCTATATAAGCAATCAGCCCCAGCATTTT. It specifies CATSREETGFYISNQPQHF.

This clone was seen a handful of times. The gene calls are TRBV4-2 and TRBJ2-1, with D tentatively TRBD2 (6 bases). The ends were cut back, 5 bases at V and 8 bases at J, with 25 bases in the middle. The CDR3 has 17 residues. Germline values: CDR1 LGHNA, CDR2 YNFKEQ. The CDR3 DNA follows: TGTGCCAGCAGCTCCCCCGTGGTACGCGGGGCCGTGCATGAGCAGTTCTTC. It codes for CASSSPVVRGAVHEQFF.

This chain connects TRBV11-2 to TRBJ2-3; D is perhaps TRBD1 (5 bases). Trimming removed 1 base from V and 2 bases from J, with 13 bases in between. This CDR3 is built from 16 residues. Germline loops: CDR1 SGHAT, CDR2 FQNNGV. The CDR3 is CASSLAGKTFTDTQYF. In DNA, the CDR3 is TGTGCCAGCAGCTTAGCAGGGAAAACCTTCACAGATACGCAGTATTTT.

CDR3 nucleotides: TGCGCCAGCAGCTTGGCCAACAGCGGTGACGAGCAGTACTTC. Protein: CASSLANSGDEQYF. J is TRBJ2-7 and V is TRBV5-1; tentatively, D is TRBD2 (5 bases). The CDR3 is 14 amino acids. Trimming pared 0 bases from V and 5 bases from J, leaving 12 bases between. The germline V gene has CDR1 SGHRS and CDR2 YFSETQ.

The chain joins TRBV27 to TRBJ2-3, with 12 bases that match TRBD2. In germline, CDR1 is MNHEY, CDR2 SMNVEV (reference sequence). This CDR3 comprises 18 residues. V lost 7 bases to trimming and J lost 0 bases; unmatched junction nucleotides: 11. The CDR3 bases are TGTGCCAGCACCCTCCAAGGACTAGCGGGGAGGAGCACAGATACGCAGTATTTT. Translated: CASTLQGLAGRSTDTQYF.

Points on this clone: At one of its ends the junction is not consistent with the germline gene, which may arise from a read error. The same CDR3 is also encoded by other DNA sequences in this sample. The genes are TRBV5-1 and TRBJ1-1, with D possibly matching TRBD1 (6 bases). From germline, CDR1 is SGHRS and CDR2 YFSETQ. The CDR3 is made up of 15 amino acids. The CDR3 reads CASRLDTGLNTEAFF. CDR3 bases: TGCGCTAGCAGACTAGATACAGGGCTTAACACTGAAGCTTTCTTT.

The chain recombines TRBV30 with TRBJ2-5; 8 positions agree with TRBD1. CDR1 is GTSNPN and CDR2 is SVGIG in the germline V gene (reference sequence). Germline trimming cut 2 bases from V and 1 base from J; bases unmatched to any gene: 3. This CDR3 comprises 14 residues. The CDR3 DNA reads as TGTGCCTGGAGTCCGGACAGGGTCCAAGAGACCCAGTACTTC. Its protein product is CAWSPDRVQETQYF.

The rearrangement links TRBV30 to TRBJ2-3; D gene uncertain. The CDR3 length is 14 residues. Per germline, CDR1 GTSNPN and CDR2 SVGIG (reference sequence). V was shortened by 0 bases and J by 3 bases, with 10 bases between the two germline ends. The CDR3 bases are TGTGCCTGGAGTGTACTATCAAAGACAGATACGCAGTATTTT. It specifies CAWSVLSKTDTQYF.

The chain carries TRBV6-1 and TRBJ1-1; TRBD1 is a possible D gene (6 bases). Trimming pared 7 bases from V and 3 bases from J, leaving 9 bases between. The V gene's germline CDR1 is MNHNS and CDR2 SASEGT. The CDR3 loop spans 12 amino acids. CDR3: CASTAGDTEAFF. Here the CDR3 DNA reads TGTGCCAGCACGGCAGGGGACACTGAAGCTTTCTTT.

The chain couples TRBV29-1 to TRBJ2-4; D is possibly TRBD2 (6 bases). Germline V gene sequence: CDR1 SQVTM, CDR2 ANQGSEA. This CDR3 is built from 12 residues. V lost 3 bases to trimming and J lost 9 bases, with 12 bases between them. The CDR3 coding sequence is TGCAGCGTTGATCTGCGGGACGGCATTCAGTACTTC. Translated, it gives CSVDLRDGIQYF.

The chain has TRBV9 and TRBJ1-2; tentatively, D is TRBD1 (5 bases). CDR3 length: 15 residues. Trimming pared 2 bases from V and 4 bases from J, leaving 15 bases between. Germline assignment: CDR1 SGDLS and CDR2 YYNGEE. The CDR3 DNA is TGTGCCAGCAGCGTCTCTGGGGGGAATTCCTATGGCTACACCTTC. Protein sequence: CASSVSGGNSYGYTF.

In this sample, this clone turned up a few times. This chain links TRBV7-6 with TRBJ1-4; the match to TRBD1 covers 10 bases. Germline V gene lookup returns CDR1 SGHVS and CDR2 FNYEAQ. CDR3 length equals 18 residues. Trimming at V came to 5 bases and at J to 5 bases, leaving 14 bases not matched to a gene. CDR3 DNA sequence: TGTGCCAGCAGCATACACCCCGGGACAGGGGTCAAGAATGAAAAACTGTTTTTT. Encoded protein: CASSIHPGTGVKNEKLFF.

The J gene is TRBJ1-6, the V gene TRBV30, with 7 bases lining up with TRBD1. The CDR3 runs to 14 residues. V was pared by 2 bases and J by 9 bases, with 7 bases of the junction left unmatched. In germline, CDR1 is GTSNPN, CDR2 SVGIG (reference sequence). CDR3 sequence: CAWSTRQGSSPLHF. CDR3 bases: TGTGCCTGGAGTACCCGACAGGGAAGTTCACCCCTCCACTTT.

The chain couples TRBV6-7 to TRBJ2-1, with 7 bases that match TRBD2. TRBV6-7 is identified as an open reading frame with a role that is uncertain. V trimming: 6 bases; J trimming: 4 bases; junction bases outside the gene matches: 12. The CDR3 is 16 amino acids. The CDR3 region has the DNA TGTGCCAGCAGAGGATACAAGCGGGAAAAATACAATGAGCAGTTCTTC. Translation: CASRGYKREKYNEQFF.

This clone occurred a few times. The CDR3 sequence: CASSHGIYRGNTEAFF. CDR3 coding DNA: TGTGCCAGCAGCCACGGAATATACAGGGGAAACACTGAAGCTTTCTTT. The J gene is TRBJ1-1, the V gene TRBV14; TRBD1 agrees at 7 bases. The V segment lost 3 bases and the J segment 2 bases; nucleotides outside the gene matches: 9. Germline CDR1 SGHDN, CDR2 FVKESK. The CDR3 consists of 16 residues.

The CDR3 here is CASSVGDREVAGAPGNTIYF. The CDR3 DNA reads TGTGCCAGCAGCGTAGGGGACAGGGAGGTTGCGGGCGCCCCTGGAAACACCATATATTTT. The chain has TRBV9 and TRBJ1-3; 9 nucleotides match TRBD1. V gave up 0 bases and J gave up 2 bases; unmatched junction bases: 15. Germline V CDR1 and CDR2: SGDLS, YYNGEE. The CDR3 consists of 20 residues.

This chain joins TRBV5-1 and TRBJ2-3; D call uncertain. Looked up from germline, CDR1 is SGHRS and CDR2 is YFSETQ. This CDR3 is built from 13 residues. Trimming took off 0 bases at V and 4 bases at J, with 6 bases between the two ends. The CDR3 sequence: CASSLASPDTQYF. CDR3 coding DNA: TGCGCCAGCAGCTTGGCCTCCCCAGATACGCAGTATTTT.

The chain recombines TRBV30 with TRBJ2-7, with D tentatively TRBD2 (7 bases). The CDR3 is made up of 14 amino acids. V lost 2 bases, J lost 4 bases, and 15 bases lay in between. The germline V gene has CDR1 GTSNPN and CDR2 SVGIG (reference sequence). CDR3 amino acids: CAWSQGGALYEQYF. The CDR3 nucleotides are TGTGCCTGGAGTCAAGGGGGGGCTTTATACGAGCAGTACTTC. The full variable domain, completed using reference TRBV30 and TRBJ2-7, is SQTIHQWPATLVQPVGSPLSLECTVEGTSNPNLYWYRQAAGRGLQLLFYSVGIGQISSEVPQNLSASRPQDRQFILSSKKLLLSDSGFYLCAWSQGGALYEQYFGPGTRLTVT.

The chain is built from TRBV6-5 and TRBJ1-2; 7 bases map to TRBD1. The V and J ends lost 6 bases and 4 bases, in that order; junction bases with no gene match: 11. Germline V lookup: CDR1 MNHEY, CDR2 SVGAGI. The CDR3 runs to 15 residues. DNA for the CDR3: TGTGCCAGCAGACCCTCGATACAGGGGACCTATGGCTACACCTTC. Translated: CASRPSIQGTYGYTF.

This chain uses TRBV28 with TRBJ2-1; the D gene is possibly TRBD2 (6 bases). The CDR3 is 15 residues long. V was shortened by 4 bases and J by 6 bases, with 16 bases between the two germline ends. Germline loops: CDR1 MDHEN, CDR2 SYDVKM. The CDR3 DNA sequence: TGTGCCAGCAGTTATCCCCCACTGGAGGGCAATGAGCAGTTCTTC. Translating gives CASSYPPLEGNEQFF.

The chain carries TRBV27 and TRBJ2-1; D is possibly TRBD2 (6 bases). From germline, CDR1 is MNHEY and CDR2 SMNVEV (reference sequence). There are 14 residues in the CDR3. Trimming stripped 4 bases from V and 8 bases from J, with 15 bases between. The DNA for the CDR3 is TGTGCCAGCAGTTGGTCGGGAGAGGGTTATGAGCAGTTCTTC. It specifies CASSWSGEGYEQFF.

This clone appeared a few times. This rearrangement joins TRBV7-8 to TRBJ2-7, with D maybe TRBD2 (5 bases). CDR1 and CDR2 (germline): SGHVS, FQNEAQ. There are 15 residues in the CDR3. The ends were cut back, 6 bases at V and 1 base at J, with 16 bases in the middle. The CDR3 region has the DNA TGTGCCAGCAGTCAGGAGGCGGGCCGTTCCTACGAGCAGTACTTC. Translation: CASSQEAGRSYEQYF.

The chain recombines TRBV6-5 with TRBJ2-7; weak D call: TRBD2 (6 bases). CDR1 and CDR2 from the germline V gene are MNHEY and SVGAGI. Between the trimmed V and J ends, which lost 2 bases and 3 bases, there was a span of 11 bases. This CDR3 has 14 residues. The CDR3, as DNA: TGTGCCAGCAGTTACACGGGACTCGTCTACGAGCAGTACTTC. It is translated as CASSYTGLVYEQYF.

The chain is built from TRBV30 and TRBJ2-1, with D possibly TRBD2 on 5 matching bases. Germline V CDR1 and CDR2: GTSNPN, SVGIG (reference sequence). The CDR3 contains 16 residues. V was trimmed by 3 bases and J by 0 bases, leaving 15 bases between them. The CDR3 nucleotides read TGTGCCTGGAGGCCGAACGGCGGGTACTCCTACAATGAGCAGTTCTTC. Its translation: CAWRPNGGYSYNEQFF.